The clone carrying this TCR beta chain was seen ten or more times. The junction shows a germline mismatch at one end, possibly a read error. This entry comes from a study of neurological immune-mediated disorders. The authors obtained over 160 million TCR-beta sequences from 15-18 subjects per sequencing run. TCRdb re-derived calls from the 5' RACE reads in MiXCR, one entry per CDR3 protein. The table has roughly 90,000 distinct CDR3 sequences, 3% to 4.5% seen once. Germline values: CDR1 SSHAT, CDR2 FNYEAQ (reference sequence). The length of the CDR3 is 17 residues. The rearrangement joins TRBV7-7 to TRBJ1-4; tentatively, D is TRBD1 (6 bases). Material for sequencing was PBMCs. The sequence was collected from a woman between 50 and 59 years old with multiple sclerosis. For the CDR3, the DNA is TGTGCTAGCAGCCTTTTTCCGTCCCCAGGGGAGTTAGGAAAACTGTTTTTT. This gives the protein CASSLFPSPGELGKLFF.